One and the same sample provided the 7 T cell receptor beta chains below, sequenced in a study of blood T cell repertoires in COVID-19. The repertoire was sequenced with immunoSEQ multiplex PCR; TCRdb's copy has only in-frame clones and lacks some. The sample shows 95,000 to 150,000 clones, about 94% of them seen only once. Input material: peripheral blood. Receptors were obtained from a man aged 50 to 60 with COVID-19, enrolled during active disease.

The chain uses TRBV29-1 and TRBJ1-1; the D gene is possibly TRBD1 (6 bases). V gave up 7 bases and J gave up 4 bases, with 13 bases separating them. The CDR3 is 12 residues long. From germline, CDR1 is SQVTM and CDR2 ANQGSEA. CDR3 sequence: CSGGQHGTEAFF. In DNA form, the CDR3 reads TGCAGCGGTGGACAGCACGGCACTGAAGCTTTCTTT.

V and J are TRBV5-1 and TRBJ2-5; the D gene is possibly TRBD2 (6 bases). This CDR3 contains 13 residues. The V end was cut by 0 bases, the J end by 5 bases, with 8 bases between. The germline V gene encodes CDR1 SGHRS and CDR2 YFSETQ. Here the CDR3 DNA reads TGCGCCAGCAGCTTGGGGCTAGCGGAGACCCAGTACTTC. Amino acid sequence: CASSLGLAETQYF. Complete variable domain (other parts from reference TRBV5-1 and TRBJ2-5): KAGVTQTPRYLIKTRGQQVTLSCSPISGHRSVSWYQQTPGQGLQFLFEYFSETQRNKGNFPGRFSGRQFSNSRSEMNVSTLELGDSALYLCASSLGLAETQYFGPGTRLLVL.

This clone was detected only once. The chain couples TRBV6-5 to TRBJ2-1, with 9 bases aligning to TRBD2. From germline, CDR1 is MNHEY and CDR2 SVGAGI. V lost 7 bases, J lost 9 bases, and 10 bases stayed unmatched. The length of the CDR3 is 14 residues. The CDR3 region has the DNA TGTGCCAGCAAGGCGGGGGGGGAACCCATTGAGCAGTTCTTC. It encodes CASKAGGEPIEQFF.

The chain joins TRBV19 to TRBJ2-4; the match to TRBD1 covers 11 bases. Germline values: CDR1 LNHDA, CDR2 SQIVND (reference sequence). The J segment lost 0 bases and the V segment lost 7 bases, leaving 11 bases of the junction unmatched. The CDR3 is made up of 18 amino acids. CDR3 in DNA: TGTGCCAGTACCGACTATCCGGGACAGGGGGGAGCCAAAAACATTCAGTACTTC. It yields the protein CASTDYPGQGGAKNIQYF.

The CDR3 nucleotides are TGTGCCAGCAGCTTGTCAGCGGGAGGGCCAGGCACAGATACGCAGTATTTT. Translating gives CASSLSAGGPGTDTQYF. The chain carries TRBV5-4 and TRBJ2-3, with TRBD2 matching over 10 bases. The length of the CDR3 is 17 residues. Germline V gives CDR1 SGHNT, CDR2 YYREEE (reference sequence). Trimming cost V 1 base and J 1 base; bases outside gene matches: 6. Complete variable domain (other parts from reference TRBV5-4 and TRBJ2-3): ETGVTQSPTHLIKTRGQQVTLRCSSQSGHNTVSWYQQALGQGPQFIFQYYREEENGRGNFPPRFSGLQFPNYSSELNVNALELDDSALYLCASSLSAGGPGTDTQYFGPGTRLTVL.

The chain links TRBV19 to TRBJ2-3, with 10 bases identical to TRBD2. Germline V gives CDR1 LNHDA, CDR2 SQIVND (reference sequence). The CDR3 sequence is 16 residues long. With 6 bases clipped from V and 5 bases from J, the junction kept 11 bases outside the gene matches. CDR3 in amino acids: CASSPGSGRAGDTQYF. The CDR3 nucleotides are TGTGCCAGTAGCCCGGGGAGCGGGAGGGCCGGAGATACGCAGTATTTT.

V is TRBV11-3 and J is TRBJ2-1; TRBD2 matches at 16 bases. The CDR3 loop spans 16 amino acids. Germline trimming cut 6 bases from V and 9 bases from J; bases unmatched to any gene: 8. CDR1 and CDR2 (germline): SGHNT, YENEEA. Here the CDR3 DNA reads TGTGCCAGCAGTCTACAGGGACTAGCGGGAGGGGGTGAGCAGTTCTTC. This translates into CASSLQGLAGGGEQFF.